Sequencing of this TCR beta chain was carried out in a study of radiation and T cells in renal cell carcinoma. This sample's time point: blood 4 weeks post-SBRT, at nephrectomy. Treatment indicated: 15 Gy SBRT to primary tumor, nephrectomy 4 weeks later. Clear cell pathology was present in this patient's renal cell carcinoma. Data came from immunoSEQ multiplex PCR; TCRdb stores just in-frame clones and leaves some out. Of over 85,000 clones listed, approximately 80% are singletons. V dropped 6 bases and J dropped 3; count of bases not matched to a gene: 2. Germline CDR1 and CDR2: SNHLY and FYNNEI. The CDR3 is made up of 13 amino acids.

The source material was blood, sampled from a patient whose treatment included radiotherapy and nephrectomy. This receptor was identified in a man aged 50 or older with renal cell carcinoma. This chain joins TRBV2 and TRBJ2-7; 10 nucleotides align to TRBD1. CDR3 sequence: CASSRDRGYEQYF. The CDR3 nucleotides are TGTGCCAGCAGCCGGGACAGGGGCTACGAGCAGTACTTC.